Listed below are T cell receptor beta chains from one sample, sequenced in a study of neurological immune-mediated disorders. Each CDR3 protein gets one entry after TCRdb re-called the 5' RACE reads with MiXCR. The sample has about 55,000 distinct CDR3 sequences, about 4% seen once. Sequencing was carried out using PBMCs. Every receptor here comes from a man aged 45-60 years with multiple sclerosis. Each CDR3 is given with its conserved first and last residue. A D gene is named only where the DNA matches it firmly. Size is stated for part of the rows, as once, few or many counts, or as a class when the clone is expanded.

v_call: TRBV29-1; cdr3_length: 12; d_call: NA; clone_size: NA; j_call: TRBJ2-5; cdr3_nt: TGCAGCGTTGGGGAAAGCCAAGAGACCCAGTACTTC; cdr3_aa: CSVGESQETQYF
v_call: TRBV5-1; cdr3_length: 17; d_call: TRBD1; clone_size: many; j_call: TRBJ1-3; cdr3_nt: TGCGCCAGCAGCTTTGGCTTCGGGACAGGCTCTGGAAACACCATATATTTT; cdr3_aa: CASSFGFGTGSGNTIYF
v_call: TRBV7-3; cdr3_length: 16; d_call: TRBD1; clone_size: many; j_call: TRBJ2-5; cdr3_nt: TGTGCCAGCAGCTTATTCGGGACAGGGGGCGGGGAGACCCAGTACTTC; cdr3_aa: CASSLFGTGGGETQYF
v_call: TRBV20-1; cdr3_length: 14; d_call: NA; clone_size: many; j_call: TRBJ1-1; cdr3_nt: TGCAGTGCTAGACGACCCTTTATGAACACTGAAGCTTTCTTT; cdr3_aa: CSARRPFMNTEAFF
v_call: TRBV12-3/TRBV12-4; cdr3_length: 13; d_call: NA; clone_size: NA; j_call: TRBJ1-1; cdr3_nt: TGTGCCAGCAGCGGGGGCAGGCACACTGAAGCTTTCTTT; cdr3_aa: CASSGGRHTEAFF
v_call: TRBV12-3/TRBV12-4; cdr3_length: 14; d_call: NA; clone_size: NA; j_call: TRBJ1-5; cdr3_nt: TGTGCCAGCAGTTTAGGACAGTTCAATCAGCCCCAGAATTTT; cdr3_aa: CASSLGQFNQPQNF
v_call: TRBV2; cdr3_length: 17; d_call: NA; clone_size: many; j_call: TRBJ2-2; cdr3_nt: TGTGCCAGCAGTCGGGGGTCGGACAGTCTCTCCTCCGGGGAGCTGTTTTTT; cdr3_aa: CASSRGSDSLSSGELFF
v_call: TRBV7-6; cdr3_length: 16; d_call: TRBD2; clone_size: many; j_call: TRBJ2-7; cdr3_nt: TGTGCCAGCAGCTTAAATCCTAGCGGGAACGGTGGGGAGCAGTACTTC; cdr3_aa: CASSLNPSGNGGEQYF
v_call: TRBV20-1; cdr3_length: 14; d_call: TRBD2; clone_size: many; j_call: TRBJ2-1; cdr3_nt: TGCAGTGCTAGAACTCTAGCGGATTACAATGAGCAGTTCTTC; cdr3_aa: CSARTLADYNEQFF
v_call: TRBV7-9; cdr3_length: 13; d_call: NA; clone_size: many; j_call: TRBJ2-1; cdr3_nt: TGTGCCAGCAGCTCCCTAGGAAACAATGAGCAGTTCTTC; cdr3_aa: CASSSLGNNEQFF
v_call: TRBV12-3/TRBV12-4; cdr3_length: 19; d_call: TRBD2; clone_size: NA; j_call: TRBJ2-1; cdr3_nt: TGTGCCAGCAGTTTAAGAGTTTTGGCTAGCGGCAGCTCCTACAATGAGCAGTTCTTC; cdr3_aa: CASSLRVLASGSSYNEQFF
v_call: TRBV20-1; cdr3_length: 10; d_call: NA; clone_size: many; j_call: TRBJ2-7; cdr3_nt: TGCAGTGCTAGGACCAACGAGCAGTACTTC; cdr3_aa: CSARTNEQYF
v_call: TRBV4-1; cdr3_length: 18; d_call: TRBD2; clone_size: many; j_call: TRBJ2-5; cdr3_nt: TGCGCCAGCAGCCGGAGGGAGACTAGCGGGAGCAGGGGGGAGACCCAGTACTTC; cdr3_aa: CASSRRETSGSRGETQYF
v_call: TRBV28; cdr3_length: 15; d_call: NA; clone_size: NA; j_call: TRBJ2-1; cdr3_nt: TGTGCCAACAGTTTACCGGGGGCAACGGGAAATGAGCGGTTCTTC; cdr3_aa: CANSLPGATGNERFF
v_call: TRBV2; cdr3_length: 16; d_call: TRBD2; clone_size: many; j_call: TRBJ2-3; cdr3_nt: TGTGCCAGCAGGCCAACTAGCGGGGACCCCACAGATACGCAGTATTTT; cdr3_aa: CASRPTSGDPTDTQYF
v_call: TRBV15; cdr3_length: 12; d_call: NA; clone_size: NA; j_call: TRBJ2-3; cdr3_nt: TGTGCCACCAGCAGAGATACCGGTACGCAGTATTTT; cdr3_aa: CATSRDTGTQYF
v_call: TRBV5-1; cdr3_length: 15; d_call: NA; clone_size: many; j_call: TRBJ2-7; cdr3_nt: TGCGCCAGCAGCTTGGGCGCCAGGGCGTTGGACGAGCAGTACTTC; cdr3_aa: CASSLGARALDEQYF
v_call: TRBV5-1; cdr3_length: 15; d_call: NA; clone_size: many; j_call: TRBJ1-3; cdr3_nt: TGCGCCAGCAGCTTGACAGGAGACTCTGGAAACACCATATATTTT; cdr3_aa: CASSLTGDSGNTIYF
v_call: TRBV28; cdr3_length: 14; d_call: NA; clone_size: many; j_call: TRBJ1-1; cdr3_nt: TGTGCCAGCAGTTTACGCCCATTGGCCTTAGAAGCTTTCTTT; cdr3_aa: CASSLRPLALEAFF
v_call: TRBV20-1; cdr3_length: 14; d_call: NA; clone_size: many; j_call: TRBJ1-1; cdr3_nt: TGCAGTGCTAGAGATCTCGACAAGAACACTGAAGCTTTCTTT; cdr3_aa: CSARDLDKNTEAFF
v_call: TRBV7-2; cdr3_length: 14; d_call: NA; clone_size: many; j_call: TRBJ2-5; cdr3_nt: TGTGCCAGCAGCTTAAAGGGGGGCATGGAGACCCAGTACTTC; cdr3_aa: CASSLKGGMETQYF
v_call: TRBV27; cdr3_length: 14; d_call: NA; clone_size: NA; j_call: TRBJ2-7; cdr3_nt: TGTGCCAGCAGACCCTTGCAGGGCCCCTACGAGCAGTACTTC; cdr3_aa: CASRPLQGPYEQYF
v_call: TRBV12-3/TRBV12-4; cdr3_length: 13; d_call: TRBD2; clone_size: NA; j_call: TRBJ2-7; cdr3_nt: TGTGCCAGCAGTTTACATGGCGGGGGGGTGCAGTACTTC; cdr3_aa: CASSLHGGGVQYF
v_call: TRBV29-1; cdr3_length: 13; d_call: NA; clone_size: many; j_call: TRBJ2-3; cdr3_nt: TGCAGCGTTCAGGGGCTAGCAGTAGATACGCAGTATTTT; cdr3_aa: CSVQGLAVDTQYF
v_call: TRBV20-1; cdr3_length: 13; d_call: NA; clone_size: many; j_call: TRBJ2-1; cdr3_nt: TGCAGTGCTAGCCTAGCGTTATACAATGAGCAGTTCTTC; cdr3_aa: CSASLALYNEQFF
v_call: TRBV11-3; cdr3_length: 19; d_call: TRBD2; clone_size: many; j_call: TRBJ2-4; cdr3_nt: TGTGCCAGCAGCCTCGGGGTAGCGGGTAGAAGCGGGGCCAAAAACATTCAGTACTTC; cdr3_aa: CASSLGVAGRSGAKNIQYF
v_call: TRBV29-1; cdr3_length: 13; d_call: TRBD1; clone_size: many; j_call: TRBJ2-5; cdr3_nt: TGCAGCGTTGAGCGGGCACAGGGGGAGACCCAGTACTTC; cdr3_aa: CSVERAQGETQYF
v_call: TRBV7-2; cdr3_length: 17; d_call: NA; clone_size: many; j_call: TRBJ2-5; cdr3_nt: TGTGCCAGCAGCCTCCGGACTACCACGGGAGTTCAAGAGACCCAGTACTTC; cdr3_aa: CASSLRTTTGVQETQYF
v_call: TRBV7-6; cdr3_length: 15; d_call: NA; clone_size: few; j_call: TRBJ1-3; cdr3_nt: TGTGCCAGCAGCTTAGGGCCAAGGGAAGGAAACACCATATATTTT; cdr3_aa: CASSLGPREGNTIYF
v_call: TRBV20-1; cdr3_length: 13; d_call: NA; clone_size: many; j_call: TRBJ1-5; cdr3_nt: TGCAGTGCTAGAGCTGGGGGCAATCAGCCCCAGCATTTT; cdr3_aa: CSARAGGNQPQHF
v_call: TRBV15; cdr3_length: 13; d_call: NA; clone_size: many; j_call: TRBJ2-1; cdr3_nt: TGTGCCACCAGCGGACTTAGGGGTGGGGAGCAGTTCTTC; cdr3_aa: CATSGLRGGEQFF
v_call: TRBV3-1; cdr3_length: 15; d_call: NA; clone_size: many; j_call: TRBJ1-3; cdr3_nt: TGTGCCAGCAGCCAAGCGCGGATCTCTGGAAACACCATATATTTT; cdr3_aa: CASSQARISGNTIYF